A selection of T cell receptor beta chains follows, all from one sample in a study of Graves' ophthalmopathy and Graves' hyperthyroidism. MiXCR, applied by TCRdb to the multiplex PCR reads, yields one record per CDR3 protein. This sample has hundreds of thousands of distinct CDR3 sequences, with about 47% found just once. The sample consisted of peripheral blood. The receptor set was obtained from an adult man with Graves' ophthalmopathy. CDR3s include the opening cysteine and the closing phenylalanine or tryptophan. D genes are given only for firm matches.

CDR3 length: 16
J gene: TRBJ1-5
D gene: TRBD1
V gene: TRBV7-9
CDR3 protein: CASSLGTGGLNQPQHF

CDR3 length: 15
J gene: TRBJ2-5
D gene: .
V gene: TRBV7-8
CDR3 protein: CASSLGPGIQETQYF

CDR3 length: 14
J gene: TRBJ2-7
D gene: .
V gene: TRBV9
CDR3 protein: CASSLSQNSYEQYF

CDR3 length: 14
J gene: TRBJ1-1
D gene: .
V gene: TRBV19
CDR3 protein: CASSVQEGSAEAFF

CDR3 length: 15
J gene: TRBJ2-7
D gene: TRBD2
V gene: TRBV7-2
CDR3 protein: CASSTERGGNYEQYF

CDR3 length: 13
J gene: TRBJ2-7
D gene: .
V gene: TRBV28
CDR3 protein: CASSYSGGYEQYF

CDR3 length: 13
J gene: TRBJ1-1
D gene: .
V gene: TRBV19
CDR3 protein: CASKDVRNTEAFF

CDR3 length: 16
J gene: TRBJ2-5
D gene: TRBD2
V gene: TRBV7-9
CDR3 protein: CASSPGLAGGWETQYF

CDR3 length: 13
J gene: TRBJ1-3
D gene: .
V gene: TRBV19
CDR3 protein: CASSMGFGNTIYF

CDR3 length: 15
J gene: TRBJ2-2
D gene: .
V gene: TRBV12-3/TRBV12-4
CDR3 protein: CASSSSGTPGQELFF

CDR3 length: 15
J gene: TRBJ1-2
D gene: TRBD1
V gene: TRBV19
CDR3 protein: CASILDRSLPYGYTF

CDR3 length: 15
J gene: TRBJ2-2
D gene: .
V gene: TRBV7-8
CDR3 protein: CASSLFQGPGGELFF

CDR3 length: 13
J gene: TRBJ2-5
D gene: .
V gene: TRBV7-2
CDR3 protein: CASSQAITETQYF

CDR3 length: 14
J gene: TRBJ1-2
D gene: .
V gene: TRBV9
CDR3 protein: CASSTPGTSTGYTF

CDR3 length: 12
J gene: TRBJ2-5
D gene: .
V gene: TRBV12-3/TRBV12-4
CDR3 protein: CASSLGTGTQYF

CDR3 length: 16
J gene: TRBJ2-7
D gene: TRBD1
V gene: TRBV10-3
CDR3 protein: CAISESHTGGEDEQYF

CDR3 length: 16
J gene: TRBJ2-2
D gene: .
V gene: TRBV19
CDR3 protein: CASSMSLAGRTGELFF

CDR3 length: 13
J gene: TRBJ2-5
D gene: TRBD2
V gene: TRBV7-9
CDR3 protein: CASTGLDQGTQYF

CDR3 length: 15
J gene: TRBJ1-4
D gene: .
V gene: TRBV20-1
CDR3 protein: CSARVLAGTNEKLFF

CDR3 length: 15
J gene: TRBJ2-7
D gene: .
V gene: TRBV7-3
CDR3 protein: CASSFNVGSSYEQYF

CDR3 length: 13
J gene: TRBJ1-1
D gene: TRBD1
V gene: TRBV2
CDR3 protein: CASRYTGGTEAFF

CDR3 length: 16
J gene: TRBJ1-6
D gene: .
V gene: TRBV9
CDR3 protein: CASSVEFGQNNSPLHF

CDR3 length: 16
J gene: TRBJ1-4
D gene: .
V gene: TRBV7-9
CDR3 protein: CASSFTRGGATGKLFF

CDR3 length: 14
J gene: TRBJ1-2
D gene: .
V gene: TRBV7-9
CDR3 protein: CASSAIAASWGYTF

CDR3 length: 16
J gene: TRBJ2-7
D gene: TRBD2
V gene: TRBV5-4
CDR3 protein: CASSSQQGLAGGQQYF